This TCR beta chain comes out of a study of blood T cells in healthy people across ages. Healthy individuals of Caucasian origin from Russia, aged roughly 6 to 90, served as donors. The extraction recovered at least 5.5 micrograms of total RNA per sample. V dropped 6 bases and J dropped 0 bases, with 11 bases sitting between them. Looked up from germline, CDR1 is MDHEN and CDR2 is SYDVKM. The length of the CDR3 is 14 residues. A second PCR, run for about 7 to 11 cycles, used a sample-barcoded 5' primer plus a J-beta primer mix. Each cDNA molecule was tagged by a template-switch adaptor that had 12 random nucleotides. Each sample yielded at least 2.5 million CDR3-containing paired-end reads. TCRdb itself ran the 5' RACE reads through MiXCR, one entry per CDR3 protein. The profile shows some 800,000 distinct CDR3 sequences, about 42% of them singletons.

This sequence was found in a man in his sixties in good health. The chain couples TRBV28 to TRBJ2-5; D might be TRBD1 or TRBD2, each matching 6 bases. Sequenced input: blood. CDR3 protein: CASSGGSYQETQYF. The CDR3 DNA is TGTGCCAGCAGCGGGGGCTCCTACCAAGAGACCCAGTACTTC.